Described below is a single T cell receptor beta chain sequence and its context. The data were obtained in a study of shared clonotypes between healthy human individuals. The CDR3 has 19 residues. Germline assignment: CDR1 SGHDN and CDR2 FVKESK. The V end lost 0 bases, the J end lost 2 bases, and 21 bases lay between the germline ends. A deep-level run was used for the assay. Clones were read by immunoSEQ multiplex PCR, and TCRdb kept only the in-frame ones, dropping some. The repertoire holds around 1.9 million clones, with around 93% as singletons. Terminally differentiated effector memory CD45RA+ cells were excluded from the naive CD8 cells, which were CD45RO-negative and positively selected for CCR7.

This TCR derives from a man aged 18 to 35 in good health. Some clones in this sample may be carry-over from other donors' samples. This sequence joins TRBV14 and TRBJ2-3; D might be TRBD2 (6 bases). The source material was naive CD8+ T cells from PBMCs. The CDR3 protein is CASSQDWGTGEEHTDTQYF. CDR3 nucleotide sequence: TGTGCCAGCAGCCAAGATTGGGGGACTGGAGAAGAGCACACAGATACGCAGTATTTT.